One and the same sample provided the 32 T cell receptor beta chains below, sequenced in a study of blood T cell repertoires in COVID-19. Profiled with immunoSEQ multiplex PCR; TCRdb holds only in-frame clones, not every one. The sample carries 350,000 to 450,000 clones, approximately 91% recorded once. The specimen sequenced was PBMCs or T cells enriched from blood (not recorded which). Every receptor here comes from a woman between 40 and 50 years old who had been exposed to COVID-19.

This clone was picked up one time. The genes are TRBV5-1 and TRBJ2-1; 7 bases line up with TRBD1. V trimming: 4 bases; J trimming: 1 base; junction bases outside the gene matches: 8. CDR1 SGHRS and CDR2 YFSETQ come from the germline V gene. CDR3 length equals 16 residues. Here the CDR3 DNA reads TGCGCCAGCAGCCCCTATGGACAGGATTCCTACAATGAGCAGTTCTTC. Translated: CASSPYGQDSYNEQFF.

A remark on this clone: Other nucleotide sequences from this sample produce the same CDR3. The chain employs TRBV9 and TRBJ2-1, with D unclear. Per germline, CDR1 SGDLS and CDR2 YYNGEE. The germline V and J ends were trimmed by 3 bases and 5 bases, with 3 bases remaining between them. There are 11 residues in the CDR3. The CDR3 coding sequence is TGTGCCAGCAGCGCCAACAATGAGCAGTTCTTC. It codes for CASSANNEQFF.

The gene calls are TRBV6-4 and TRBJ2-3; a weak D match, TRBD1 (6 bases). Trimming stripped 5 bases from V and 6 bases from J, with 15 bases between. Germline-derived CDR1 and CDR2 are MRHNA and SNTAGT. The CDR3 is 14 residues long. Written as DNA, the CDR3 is TGTGCCAGCAGTCACAGGGCGGGCCGCGATACGCAGTATTTT. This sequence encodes CASSHRAGRDTQYF.

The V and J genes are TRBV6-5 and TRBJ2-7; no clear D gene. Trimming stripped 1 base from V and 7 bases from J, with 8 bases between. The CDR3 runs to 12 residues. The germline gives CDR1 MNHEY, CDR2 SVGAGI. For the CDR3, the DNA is TGTGCCAGCAGTTACTTGCTAGGAGAGCAGTACTTC. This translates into CASSYLLGEQYF.

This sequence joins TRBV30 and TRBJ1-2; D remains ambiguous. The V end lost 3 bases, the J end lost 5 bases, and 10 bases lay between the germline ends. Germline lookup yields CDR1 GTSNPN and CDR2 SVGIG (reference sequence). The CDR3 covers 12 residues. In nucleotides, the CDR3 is TGTGCCTGGAGCTCGGACTGGTATGGCTACACCTTC. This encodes CAWSSDWYGYTF.

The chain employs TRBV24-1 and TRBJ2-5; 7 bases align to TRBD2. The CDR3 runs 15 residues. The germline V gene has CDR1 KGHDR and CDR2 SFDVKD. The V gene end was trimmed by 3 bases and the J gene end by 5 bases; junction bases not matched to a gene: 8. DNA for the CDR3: TGTGCCACCAGTGATAGGGGTAGCGGGCGGGAGACCCAGTACTTC. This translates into CATSDRGSGRETQYF.

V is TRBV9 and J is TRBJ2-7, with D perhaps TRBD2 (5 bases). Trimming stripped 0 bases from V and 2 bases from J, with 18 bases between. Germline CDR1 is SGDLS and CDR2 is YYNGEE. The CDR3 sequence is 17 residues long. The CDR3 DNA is TGTGCCAGCAGCGTAGCTATCAGCGGTGACTTACCCTACGAGCAGTACTTC. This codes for CASSVAISGDLPYEQYF.

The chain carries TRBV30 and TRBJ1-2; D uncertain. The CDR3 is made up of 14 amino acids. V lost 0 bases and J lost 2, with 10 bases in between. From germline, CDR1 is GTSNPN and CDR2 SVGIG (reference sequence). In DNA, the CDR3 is TGTGCCTGGAGTGTACAAAACAGAAACTATGGCTACACCTTC. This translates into CAWSVQNRNYGYTF. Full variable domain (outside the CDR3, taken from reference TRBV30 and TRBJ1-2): SQTIHQWPATLVQPVGSPLSLECTVEGTSNPNLYWYRQAAGRGLQLLFYSVGIGQISSEVPQNLSASRPQDRQFILSSKKLLLSDSGFYLCAWSVQNRNYGYTFGSGTRLTVV.

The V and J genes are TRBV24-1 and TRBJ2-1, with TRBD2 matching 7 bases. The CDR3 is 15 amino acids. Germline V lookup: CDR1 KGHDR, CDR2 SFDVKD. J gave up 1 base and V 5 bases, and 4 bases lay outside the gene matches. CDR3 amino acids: CATSGTGGSYNEQFF. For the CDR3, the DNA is TGTGCCACCAGTGGAACGGGGGGATCCTACAATGAGCAGTTCTTC.

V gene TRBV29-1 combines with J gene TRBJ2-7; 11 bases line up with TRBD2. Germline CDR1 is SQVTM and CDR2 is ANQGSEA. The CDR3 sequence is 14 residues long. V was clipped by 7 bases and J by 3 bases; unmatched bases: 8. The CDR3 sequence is CSAKMGTSGYEQYF. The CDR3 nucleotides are TGCAGCGCCAAGATGGGGACTAGCGGCTACGAGCAGTACTTC.

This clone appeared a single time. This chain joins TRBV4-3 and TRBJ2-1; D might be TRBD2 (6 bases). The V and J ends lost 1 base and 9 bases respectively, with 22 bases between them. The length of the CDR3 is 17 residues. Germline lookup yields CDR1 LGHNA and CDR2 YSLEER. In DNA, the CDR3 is TGCGCCAGCAGCCAAGTAGGTCCGACGGGAGCGTTGGGTGAGCAGTTCTTC. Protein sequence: CASSQVGPTGALGEQFF.

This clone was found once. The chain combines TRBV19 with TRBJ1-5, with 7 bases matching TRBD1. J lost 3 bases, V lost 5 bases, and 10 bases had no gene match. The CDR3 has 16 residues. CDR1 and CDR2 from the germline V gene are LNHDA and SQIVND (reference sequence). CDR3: CASSHTRDSFNQPQHF. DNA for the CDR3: TGTGCCAGTAGTCACACGAGGGACAGCTTCAATCAGCCCCAGCATTTT.

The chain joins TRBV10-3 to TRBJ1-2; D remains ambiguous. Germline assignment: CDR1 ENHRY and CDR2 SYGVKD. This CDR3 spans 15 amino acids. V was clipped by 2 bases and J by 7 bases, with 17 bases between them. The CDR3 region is CAISEGEGVNRGYTF. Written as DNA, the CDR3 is TGTGCCATCAGTGAGGGCGAGGGAGTTAACCGTGGCTACACCTTC.

In DNA form, the CDR3 reads TGTGCTGCTGGGGACAGGGGGCCCCATGAGCAGTTCTTC. It translates to CAAGDRGPHEQFF. The rearrangement joins TRBV24-1 to TRBJ2-1, with TRBD1 matching 12 bases. Germline V lookup: CDR1 KGHDR, CDR2 SFDVKD. The CDR3 covers 13 residues.

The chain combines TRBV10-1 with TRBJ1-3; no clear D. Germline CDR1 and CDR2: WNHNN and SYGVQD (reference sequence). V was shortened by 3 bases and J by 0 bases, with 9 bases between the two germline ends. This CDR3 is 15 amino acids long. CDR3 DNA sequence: TGCGCCAGCAGTGACGGCAGCGCCTCTGGAAACACCATATATTTT. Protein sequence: CASSDGSASGNTIYF.

CDR3 protein: CAISDGGKGTDTQYF. The CDR3 nucleotides are TGTGCCATCAGTGATGGAGGGAAGGGAACAGATACGCAGTATTTT. The rearrangement links TRBV10-3 to TRBJ2-3; perhaps TRBD2 as D (6 bases). Germline CDR1 is ENHRY and CDR2 is SYGVKD. V was shortened by 3 bases and J by 3 bases, with 13 bases between the two germline ends. This CDR3 contains 15 residues.

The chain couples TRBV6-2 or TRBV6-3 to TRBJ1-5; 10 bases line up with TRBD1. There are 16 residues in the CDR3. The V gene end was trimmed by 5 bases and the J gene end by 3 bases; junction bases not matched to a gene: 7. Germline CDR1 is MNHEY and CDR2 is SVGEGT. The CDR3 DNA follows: TGTGCCAGCAGTACTCGGACAGGGGGTGTCAATCAGCCCCAGCATTTT. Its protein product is CASSTRTGGVNQPQHF.

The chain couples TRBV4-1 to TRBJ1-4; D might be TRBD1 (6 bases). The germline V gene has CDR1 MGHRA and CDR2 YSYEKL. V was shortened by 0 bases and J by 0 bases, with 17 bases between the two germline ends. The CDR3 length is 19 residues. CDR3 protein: CASSQESQGNTATNEKLFF. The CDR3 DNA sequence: TGCGCCAGCAGCCAAGAAAGTCAGGGGAATACTGCAACTAATGAAAAACTGTTTTTT.

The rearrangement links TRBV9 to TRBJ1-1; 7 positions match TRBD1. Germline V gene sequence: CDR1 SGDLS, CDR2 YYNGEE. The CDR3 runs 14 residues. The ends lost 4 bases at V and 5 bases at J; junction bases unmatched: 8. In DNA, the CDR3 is TGTGCCAGCAGCATAACAGGGGTAGGGACTGAAGCTTTCTTT. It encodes CASSITGVGTEAFF.

CDR3 sequence (DNA): TGTGCCAGTAGAGGTCGGGGTCAGCCCCAGCATTTT. Its translation: CASRGRGQPQHF. The chain carries TRBV19 and TRBJ1-5; D remains ambiguous. There are 12 residues in the CDR3. Germline V gives CDR1 LNHDA, CDR2 SQIVND (reference sequence). Trimming left V 6 bases short and J 6 bases short, with 9 bases between.

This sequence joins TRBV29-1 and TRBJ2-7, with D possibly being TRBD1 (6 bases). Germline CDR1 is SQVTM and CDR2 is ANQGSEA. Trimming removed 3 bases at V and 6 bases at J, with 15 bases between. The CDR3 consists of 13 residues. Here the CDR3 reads CSVDQGGQGEQYF. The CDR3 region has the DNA TGCAGCGTTGACCAAGGGGGTCAGGGCGAGCAGTACTTC.

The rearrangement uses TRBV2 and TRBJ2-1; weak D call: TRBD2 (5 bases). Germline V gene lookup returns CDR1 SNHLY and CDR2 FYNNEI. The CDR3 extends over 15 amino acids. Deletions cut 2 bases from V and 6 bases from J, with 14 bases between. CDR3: CASSEISGLGNEQFF. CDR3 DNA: TGTGCCAGCAGTGAAATATCGGGGTTAGGCAATGAGCAGTTCTTC.

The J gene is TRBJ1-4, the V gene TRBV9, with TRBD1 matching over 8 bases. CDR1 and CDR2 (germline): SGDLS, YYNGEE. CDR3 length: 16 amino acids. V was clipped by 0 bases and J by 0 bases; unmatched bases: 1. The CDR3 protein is CASSVGTGSTNEKLFF. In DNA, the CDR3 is TGTGCCAGCAGCGTAGGGACAGGGTCAACTAATGAAAAACTGTTTTTT.

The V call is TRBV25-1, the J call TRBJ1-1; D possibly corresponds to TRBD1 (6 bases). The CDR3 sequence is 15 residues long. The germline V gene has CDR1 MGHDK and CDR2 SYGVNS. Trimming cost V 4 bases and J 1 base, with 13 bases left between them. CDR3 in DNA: TGTGCCAGCAGTGGGGGGGGCGGTGGGAACACTGAAGCTTTCTTT. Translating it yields CASSGGGGGNTEAFF.

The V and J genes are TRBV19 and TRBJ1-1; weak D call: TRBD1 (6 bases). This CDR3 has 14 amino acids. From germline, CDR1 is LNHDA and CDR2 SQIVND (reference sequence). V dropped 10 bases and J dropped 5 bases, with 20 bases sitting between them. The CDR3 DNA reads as TGTGCCACCCAACCGGGGGGCGGAGAAACTGAAGCTTTCTTT. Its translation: CATQPGGGETEAFF.

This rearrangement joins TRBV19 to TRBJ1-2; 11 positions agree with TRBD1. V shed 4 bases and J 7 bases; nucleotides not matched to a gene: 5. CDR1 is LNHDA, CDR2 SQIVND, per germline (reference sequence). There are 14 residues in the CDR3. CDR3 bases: TGTGCCAGTAGTACGTTGGGGACAGGGGGTGGCTACACCTTC. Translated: CASSTLGTGGGYTF.

CDR3 residues: CASSQGEAGNVKRRDYGYTF. The CDR3 coding sequence is TGTGCCAGCAGCCAAGGAGAGGCGGGGAATGTCAAACGAAGGGACTATGGCTACACCTTC. The chain combines TRBV3-1 (or the pseudogene TRBV3-2) with TRBJ1-2; D uncertain. CDR3 length equals 20 residues. Deletions cut 1 base from V and 3 bases from J, with 27 bases between. Germline CDR1 LGHDT, CDR2 YNNKEL (reference sequence).

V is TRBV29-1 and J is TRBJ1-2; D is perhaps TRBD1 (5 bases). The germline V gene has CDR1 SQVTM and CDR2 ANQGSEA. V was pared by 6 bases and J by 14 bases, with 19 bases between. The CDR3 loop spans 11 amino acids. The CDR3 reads CSVEISPAGTF. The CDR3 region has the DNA TGCAGCGTGGAGATCTCCCCGGCAGGGACCTTC.

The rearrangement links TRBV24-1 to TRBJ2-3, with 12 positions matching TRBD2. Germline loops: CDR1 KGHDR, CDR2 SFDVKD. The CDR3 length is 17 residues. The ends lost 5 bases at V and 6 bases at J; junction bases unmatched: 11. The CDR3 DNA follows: TGTGCCACCAGTGGGGAATCTAGCGGGAGGGCCTTTGATACGCAGTATTTT. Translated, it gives CATSGESSGRAFDTQYF.

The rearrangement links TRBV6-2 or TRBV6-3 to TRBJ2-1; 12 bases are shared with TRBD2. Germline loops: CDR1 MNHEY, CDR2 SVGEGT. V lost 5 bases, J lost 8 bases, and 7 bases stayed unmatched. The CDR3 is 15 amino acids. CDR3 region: CASSRLAGVGDEQFF. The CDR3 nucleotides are TGTGCCAGCAGTCGACTAGCGGGGGTGGGCGATGAGCAGTTCTTC.

The CDR3 sequence: CASSQGIPGGGEKLFF. The CDR3 DNA reads TGCGCCAGCAGCCAAGGGATCCCAGGGGGAGGTGAAAAACTGTTTTTT. The chain recombines TRBV4-3 with TRBJ1-4; TRBD1 aligns across 7 bases. This CDR3 is 16 amino acids long. The germline V gene has CDR1 LGHNA and CDR2 YSLEER. The trim removed 1 base at V and 7 bases at J, leaving 9 bases unmatched.

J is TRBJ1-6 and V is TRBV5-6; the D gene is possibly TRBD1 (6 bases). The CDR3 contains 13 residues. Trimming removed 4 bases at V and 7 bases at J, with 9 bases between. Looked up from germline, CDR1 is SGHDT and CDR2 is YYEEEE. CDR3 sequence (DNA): TGTGCCAGCAGCGTTACAGGGAATTCACCCCTCCACTTT. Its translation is CASSVTGNSPLHF.